This entry features one T cell receptor beta chain sequence. The data are from a study of blood T cell repertoires in COVID-19. Individuals aged roughly 18 to 100 years were recruited from 20 to 25 US areas. Libraries were prepared by immunoSEQ multiplex PCR; TCRdb keeps only in-frame clonotypes and omits some of them. The sample lists about 240,000 clones; around 85% were seen once. The CDR3 contains 17 residues. CDR1 and CDR2 from the germline V gene are SGHRS and YFSETQ. The V segment lost 6 bases and the J segment 3 bases; nucleotides outside the gene matches: 15. Sequencing was carried out using PBMCs or T cells enriched from blood (not recorded which). The rearrangement joins TRBV5-1 to TRBJ2-7; 10 nucleotides match TRBD1. The clonotype comes from a middle-aged woman with acute COVID-19. CDR3 nucleotide sequence: TGCGCCAGCACGGCCGGGACAGGGGCCGCTTTCATCTACGAGCAGTACTTC. Protein: CASTAGTGAAFIYEQYF.